The clone carrying this TCR beta chain was found a few times. The CDR3 has 12 amino acids. Germline-derived CDR1 and CDR2 are SGHTA and FQGTGA. Between the trimmed V and J ends, which lost 9 bases and 0 bases, there was a span of 6 bases. How the authors handled the data: The assay estimated nucleated cells by amplifying reference gene primers. Method: immunoSEQ multiplex PCR; TCRdb's copy keeps in-frame clones and lacks some. That table is the source of V, J and clone size, and D and trimming were worked out from the DNA. The data show 250,000 to 300,000 clones, about 86% seen once. The source of the sample is a study of blood T cell repertoires in COVID-19. Study details: Donors in the United States, Italy and Spain gave samples during acute or convalescent COVID-19. From T cells, B-cell-depleted T cells, or PBMCs came the material, which was cDNA or gDNA.

The rearrangement links TRBV7-3 to TRBJ1-5; D not resolved. Sequenced sample: peripheral blood. The source of this sequence is a woman aged 55-69 years with active or convalescent COVID-19. The CDR3 reads CARQYSNQPQHF. CDR3 DNA: TGTGCCAGACAGTATAGCAATCAGCCCCAGCATTTT. The whole variable domain, filled in from reference TRBV7-3 and TRBJ1-5, reads GAGVSQTPSNKVTEKGKYVELRCDPISGHTALYWYRQSLGQGPEFLIYFQGTGAADDSGLPNDRFFAVRPEGSVSTLKIQRTERGDSAVYLCARQYSNQPQHFGDGTRLSIL.